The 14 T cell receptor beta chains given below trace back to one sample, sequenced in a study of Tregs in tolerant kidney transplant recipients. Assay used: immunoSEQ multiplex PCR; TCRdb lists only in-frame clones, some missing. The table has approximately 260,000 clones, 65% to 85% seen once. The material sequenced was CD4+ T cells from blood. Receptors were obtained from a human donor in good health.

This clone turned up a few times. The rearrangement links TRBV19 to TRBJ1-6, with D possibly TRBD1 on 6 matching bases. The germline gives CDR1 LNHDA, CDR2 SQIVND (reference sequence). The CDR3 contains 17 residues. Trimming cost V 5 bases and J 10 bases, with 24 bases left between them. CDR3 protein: CASSYEQGFGFSSPLHF. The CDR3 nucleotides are TGTGCCAGTAGTTACGAACAGGGATTTGGATTCTCCTCACCCCTCCACTTT.

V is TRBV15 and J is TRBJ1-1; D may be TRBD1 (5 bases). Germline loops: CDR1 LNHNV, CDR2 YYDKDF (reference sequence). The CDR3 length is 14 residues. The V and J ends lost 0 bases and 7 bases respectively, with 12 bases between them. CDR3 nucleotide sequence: TGTGCCACCAGCAGAGATCCAGGGTTGGGTGAAGCTTTCTTT. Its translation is CATSRDPGLGEAFF.

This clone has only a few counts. The CDR3, as DNA: TGTGCCAGTAGGGGGACTAGCGGGAGGGCCCCAGATACGCAGTATTTT. Its protein product is CASRGTSGRAPDTQYF. The chain combines TRBV19 with TRBJ2-3, with TRBD2 matching over 16 bases. The length of the CDR3 is 16 residues. The germline V gene encodes CDR1 LNHDA and CDR2 SQIVND (reference sequence). Trimming at V came to 6 bases and at J to 4 bases, leaving 4 bases not matched to a gene.

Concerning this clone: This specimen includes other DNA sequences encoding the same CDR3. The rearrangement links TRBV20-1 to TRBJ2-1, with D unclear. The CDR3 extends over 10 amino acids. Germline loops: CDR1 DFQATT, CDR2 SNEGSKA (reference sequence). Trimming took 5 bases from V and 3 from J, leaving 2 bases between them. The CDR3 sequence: CSAVYNEQFF. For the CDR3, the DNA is TGCAGTGCTGTCTACAATGAGCAGTTCTTC.

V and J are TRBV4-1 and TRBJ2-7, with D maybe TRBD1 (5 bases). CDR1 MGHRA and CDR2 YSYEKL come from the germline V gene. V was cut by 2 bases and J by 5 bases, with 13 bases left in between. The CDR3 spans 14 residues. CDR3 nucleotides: TGCGCCAGCAGCCAACATCAGAACAGGAACGAGCAGTACTTC. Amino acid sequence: CASSQHQNRNEQYF.

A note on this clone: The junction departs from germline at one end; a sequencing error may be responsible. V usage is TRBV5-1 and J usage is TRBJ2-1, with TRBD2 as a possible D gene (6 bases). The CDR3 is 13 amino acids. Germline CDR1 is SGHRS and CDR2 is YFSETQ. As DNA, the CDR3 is TGCGCCAGCAGCTTGGATCCCTCGGGGGAGCAGGTCTTC. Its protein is CASSLDPSGEQVF.

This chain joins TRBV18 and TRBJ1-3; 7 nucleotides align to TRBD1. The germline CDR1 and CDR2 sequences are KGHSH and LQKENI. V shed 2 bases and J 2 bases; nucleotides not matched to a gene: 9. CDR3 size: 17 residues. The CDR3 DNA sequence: TGTGCCAGCTCACCAATTAGACAGGGACTTCCTGGAAACACCATATATTTT. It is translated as CASSPIRQGLPGNTIYF.

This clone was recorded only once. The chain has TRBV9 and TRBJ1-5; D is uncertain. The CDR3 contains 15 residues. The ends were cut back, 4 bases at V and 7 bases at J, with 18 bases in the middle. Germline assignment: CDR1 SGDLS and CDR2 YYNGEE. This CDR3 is CASSPSGGAGQPQHF. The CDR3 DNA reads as TGTGCCAGCAGCCCTTCCGGAGGAGCTGGGCAGCCCCAGCATTTT.

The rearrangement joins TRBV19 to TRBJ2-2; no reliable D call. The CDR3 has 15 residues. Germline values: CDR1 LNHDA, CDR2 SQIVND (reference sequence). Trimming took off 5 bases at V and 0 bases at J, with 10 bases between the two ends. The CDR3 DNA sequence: TGTGCCAGTAGTGTCAGCTACGCGAACACCGGGGAGCTGTTTTTT. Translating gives CASSVSYANTGELFF. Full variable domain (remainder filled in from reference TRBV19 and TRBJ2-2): DGGITQSPKYLFRKEGQNVTLSCEQNLNHDAMYWYRQDPGQGLRLIYYSQIVNDFQKGDIAEGYSVSREKKESFPLTVTSAQKNPTAFYLCASSVSYANTGELFFGEGSRLTVL.

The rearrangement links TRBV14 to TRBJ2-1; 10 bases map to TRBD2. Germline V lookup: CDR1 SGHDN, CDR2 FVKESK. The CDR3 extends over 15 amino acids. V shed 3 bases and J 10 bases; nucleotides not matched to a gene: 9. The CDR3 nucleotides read TGTGCCAGCAGCCAGAGTCTAGCGGGGGCCGTAGAGCAGTTCTTC. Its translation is CASSQSLAGAVEQFF.

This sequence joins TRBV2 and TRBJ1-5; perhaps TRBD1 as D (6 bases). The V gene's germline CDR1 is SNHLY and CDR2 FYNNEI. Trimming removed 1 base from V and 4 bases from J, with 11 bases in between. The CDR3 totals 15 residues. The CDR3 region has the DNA TGTGCCAGCAGTGAAGGCAGGGGCGGGAATCAGCCCCAGCATTTT. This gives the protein CASSEGRGGNQPQHF.

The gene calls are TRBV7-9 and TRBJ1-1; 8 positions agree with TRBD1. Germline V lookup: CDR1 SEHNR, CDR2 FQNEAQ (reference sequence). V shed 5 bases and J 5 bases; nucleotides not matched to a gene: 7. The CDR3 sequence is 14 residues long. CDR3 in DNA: TGTGCCAGCAGCAATGGACAGGGAGATACTGAAGCTTTCTTT. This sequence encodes CASSNGQGDTEAFF.

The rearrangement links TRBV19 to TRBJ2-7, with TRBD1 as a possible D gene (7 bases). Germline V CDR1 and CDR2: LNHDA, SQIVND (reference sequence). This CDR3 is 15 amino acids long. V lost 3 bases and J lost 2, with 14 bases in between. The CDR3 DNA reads TGTGCCAGTAGTATTGGGGCAGGGGGGACCTACGAGCAGTACTTC. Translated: CASSIGAGGTYEQYF.

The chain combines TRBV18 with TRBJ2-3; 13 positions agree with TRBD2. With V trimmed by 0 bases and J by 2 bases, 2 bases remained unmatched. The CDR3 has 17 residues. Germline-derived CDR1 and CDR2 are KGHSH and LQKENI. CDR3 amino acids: CASSPPGTSGATDTQYF. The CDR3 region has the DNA TGTGCCAGCTCACCACCAGGGACTAGCGGGGCCACAGATACGCAGTATTTT.